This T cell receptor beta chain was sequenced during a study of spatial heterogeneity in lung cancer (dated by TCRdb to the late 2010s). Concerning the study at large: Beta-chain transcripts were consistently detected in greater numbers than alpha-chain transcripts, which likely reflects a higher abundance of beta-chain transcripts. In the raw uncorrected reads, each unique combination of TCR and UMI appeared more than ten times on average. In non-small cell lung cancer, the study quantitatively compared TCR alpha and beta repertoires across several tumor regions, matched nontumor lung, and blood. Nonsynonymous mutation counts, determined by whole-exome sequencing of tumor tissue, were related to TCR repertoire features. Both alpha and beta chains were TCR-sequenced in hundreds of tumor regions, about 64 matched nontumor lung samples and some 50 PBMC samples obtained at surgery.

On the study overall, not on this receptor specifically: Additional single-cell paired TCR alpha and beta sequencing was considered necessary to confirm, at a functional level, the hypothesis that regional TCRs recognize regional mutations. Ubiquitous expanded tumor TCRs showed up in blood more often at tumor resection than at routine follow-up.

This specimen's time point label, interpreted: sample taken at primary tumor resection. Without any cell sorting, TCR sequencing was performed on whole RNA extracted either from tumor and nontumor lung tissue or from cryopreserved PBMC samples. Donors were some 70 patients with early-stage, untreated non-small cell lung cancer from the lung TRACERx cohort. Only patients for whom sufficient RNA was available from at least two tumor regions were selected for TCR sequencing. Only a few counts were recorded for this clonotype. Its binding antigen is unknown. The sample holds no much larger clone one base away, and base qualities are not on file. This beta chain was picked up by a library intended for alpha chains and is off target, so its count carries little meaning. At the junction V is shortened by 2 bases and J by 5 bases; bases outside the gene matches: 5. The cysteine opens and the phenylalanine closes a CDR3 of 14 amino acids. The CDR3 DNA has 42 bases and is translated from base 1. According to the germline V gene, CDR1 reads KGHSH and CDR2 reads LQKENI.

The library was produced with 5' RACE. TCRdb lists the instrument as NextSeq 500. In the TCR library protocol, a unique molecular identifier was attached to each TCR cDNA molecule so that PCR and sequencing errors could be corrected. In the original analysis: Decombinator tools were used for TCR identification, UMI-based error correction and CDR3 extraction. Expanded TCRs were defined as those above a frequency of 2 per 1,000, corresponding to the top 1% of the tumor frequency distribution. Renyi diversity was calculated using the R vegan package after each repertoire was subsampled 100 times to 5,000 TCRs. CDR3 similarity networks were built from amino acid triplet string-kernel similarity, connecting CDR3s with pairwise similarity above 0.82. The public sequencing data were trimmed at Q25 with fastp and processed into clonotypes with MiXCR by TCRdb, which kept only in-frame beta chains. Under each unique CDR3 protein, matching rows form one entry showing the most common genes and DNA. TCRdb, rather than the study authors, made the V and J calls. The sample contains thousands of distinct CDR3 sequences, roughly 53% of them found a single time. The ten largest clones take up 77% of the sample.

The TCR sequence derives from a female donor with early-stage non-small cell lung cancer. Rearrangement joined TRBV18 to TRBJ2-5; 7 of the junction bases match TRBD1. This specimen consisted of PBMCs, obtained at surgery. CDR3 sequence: CASSPTTDRETQYF. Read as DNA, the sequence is TGTGCCAGCTCACCAACGACGGACAGGGAGACCCAGTACTTC. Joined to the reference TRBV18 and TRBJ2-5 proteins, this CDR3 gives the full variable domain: NAGVMQNPRHLVRRRGQEARLRCSPMKGHSHVYWYRQLPEEGLKFMVYLQKENIIDESGMPKERFSAEFPKEGPSILRIQQVVRGDSAAYFCASSPTTDRETQYFGPGTRLLVL.